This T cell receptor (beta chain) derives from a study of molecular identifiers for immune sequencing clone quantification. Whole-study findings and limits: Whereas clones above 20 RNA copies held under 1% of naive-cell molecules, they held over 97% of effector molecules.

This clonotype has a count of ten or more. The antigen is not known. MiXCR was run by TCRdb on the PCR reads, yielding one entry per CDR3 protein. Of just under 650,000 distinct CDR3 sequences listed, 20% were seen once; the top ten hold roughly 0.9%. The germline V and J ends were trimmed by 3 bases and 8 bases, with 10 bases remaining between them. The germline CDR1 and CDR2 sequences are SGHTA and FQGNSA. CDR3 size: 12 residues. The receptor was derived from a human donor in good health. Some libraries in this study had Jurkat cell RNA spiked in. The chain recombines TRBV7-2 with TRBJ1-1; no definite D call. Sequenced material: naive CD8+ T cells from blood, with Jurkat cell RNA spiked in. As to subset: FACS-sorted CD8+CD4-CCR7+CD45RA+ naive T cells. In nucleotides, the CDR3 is TGTGCCAGCAGCTTTAGACACTCAGAAGCTTTCTTT. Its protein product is CASSFRHSEAFF.